This T cell receptor (beta chain) emerged from a study of cytomegalovirus exposure and HLA in healthy donors. Broader study findings: In vitro, three CMV-associated chains proved specific for CMV antigens.

Note on this clone: The antigen remains undetermined.

With 60 Vbeta and 13 Jbeta primers, the PCR was carried out. The data were produced by immunoSEQ multiplex PCR, yet TCRdb's version contains in-frame clones alone and is incomplete. This table holds about 190,000 clones, about 80% found once. Germline trimming cut 5 bases from V and 8 bases from J; bases unmatched to any gene: 10. The CDR3 loop spans 15 amino acids. Germline CDR1 and CDR2: MNHNY and SVGAGI (reference sequence). The chain is built from TRBV6-6 and TRBJ2-1; 9 bases are a match to TRBD1. Sequenced input: PBMCs. This TCR derives from a woman aged 50 to 65 in good health and CMV-seropositive. The CDR3 DNA sequence: TGTGCCAGCAGTCCCCCCGGGACAGGGAACCATGAGCAGTTCTTC. Residues: CASSPPGTGNHEQFF.